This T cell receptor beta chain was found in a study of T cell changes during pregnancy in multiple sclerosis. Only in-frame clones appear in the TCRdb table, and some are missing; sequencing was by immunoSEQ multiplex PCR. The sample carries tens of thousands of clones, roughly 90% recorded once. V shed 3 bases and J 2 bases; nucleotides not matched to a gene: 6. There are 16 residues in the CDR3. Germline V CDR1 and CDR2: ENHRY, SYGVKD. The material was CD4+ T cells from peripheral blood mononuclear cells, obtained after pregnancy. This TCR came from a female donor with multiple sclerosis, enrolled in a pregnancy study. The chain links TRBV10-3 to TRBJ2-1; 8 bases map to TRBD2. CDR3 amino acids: CAISDYGGAAYNEQFF. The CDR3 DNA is TGTGCCATCAGTGACTACGGGGGGGCCGCCTACAATGAGCAGTTCTTC.